The 20 T cell receptor beta chains listed next were all sequenced from one sample in a study of blood T cell repertoires in COVID-19. Sequencing used immunoSEQ multiplex PCR; TCRdb keeps in-frame clones, though not all of them. The profile shows tens of thousands of clones, about 90% of them singletons. What was sequenced was peripheral blood. These receptors all stem from a human donor in a cohort sampled during active COVID-19.

The chain couples TRBV4-2 to TRBJ2-2; 11 bases align to TRBD2. The CDR3 length is 17 residues. Germline loops: CDR1 LGHNA, CDR2 YNFKEQ. V gave up 2 bases and J gave up 6 bases; unmatched junction bases: 8. In DNA, the CDR3 is TGTGCCAGCAGCCAACTTAGCGGGGGGGCTTTCGCCGGGGAGCTGTTTTTT. It translates to CASSQLSGGAFAGELFF.

The rearrangement joins TRBV6-5 to TRBJ2-7; 7 bases line up with TRBD2. V trimming: 4 bases; J trimming: 5 bases; junction bases outside the gene matches: 2. The CDR3 runs to 12 residues. Per germline, CDR1 MNHEY and CDR2 SVGAGI. The CDR3 region is CASSWGGDEQYF. The CDR3 DNA follows: TGTGCCAGCAGTTGGGGGGGGGACGAGCAGTACTTC.

V is TRBV7-2 and J is TRBJ2-2; D might be TRBD2 (6 bases). Germline V gene lookup returns CDR1 SGHTA and CDR2 FQGNSA. The CDR3 is 15 amino acids. Trimming pared 5 bases from V and 1 base from J, leaving 11 bases between. The CDR3 DNA reads as TGTGCCAGCAGCCCGTCGGGGGTGAACACCGGGGAGCTGTTTTTT. Its translation is CASSPSGVNTGELFF.

This chain joins TRBV28 and TRBJ1-2, with D tentatively TRBD1 (6 bases). V gave up 5 bases and J gave up 4 bases, with 14 bases separating them. Germline CDR1 reads MDHEN; CDR2 reads SYDVKM. CDR3 size: 14 residues. CDR3 nucleotides: TGTGCCAGCAGTCGCACAGGGTCTCCCTATGGCTACACCTTC. It encodes CASSRTGSPYGYTF.

The chain links TRBV27 to TRBJ1-1; TRBD1 agrees at 11 bases. Germline V gives CDR1 MNHEY, CDR2 SMNVEV (reference sequence). The V gene end was trimmed by 5 bases and the J gene end by 1 base; junction bases not matched to a gene: 12. The CDR3 sequence is 18 residues long. CDR3 loop: CASSPKDRGRDRNTEAFF. In DNA form, the CDR3 reads TGTGCCAGCAGTCCAAAGGACAGGGGGCGGGACCGGAACACTGAAGCTTTCTTT.

A few counts support this clone. The V call is TRBV6-2 or TRBV6-3, the J call TRBJ1-5; a possible D gene is TRBD1 (5 bases). The CDR3 is 18 amino acids. V was clipped by 0 bases and J by 1 base, with 16 bases between them. In germline, CDR1 is MNHEY, CDR2 SVGEGT. Here the CDR3 DNA reads TGTGCCAGCAGTTACTCGTTCGGCGGGGGGGGAAGCAATCAGCCCCAGCATTTT. It yields the protein CASSYSFGGGGSNQPQHF.

The CDR3, as DNA: TGTGCCAGCAGCCGGACTAGCGGGGAGGAGTGGAAGACCCAGTACTTC. Encoded protein: CASSRTSGEEWKTQYF. This chain connects TRBV7-9 to TRBJ2-5, with TRBD2 matching over 12 bases. The CDR3 is 16 residues long. V was pared by 5 bases and J by 6 bases, with 10 bases of the junction left unmatched. CDR1 and CDR2 from the germline V gene are SEHNR and FQNEAQ (reference sequence).

This clone was observed a single time. The CDR3, as DNA: TGTGCCATCGCTGACCGGGACAGGGGATCGGGCGTAGATCAGCCCCAGCATTTT. Residues: CAIADRDRGSGVDQPQHF. The V call is TRBV10-3, the J call TRBJ1-5; 10 bases line up with TRBD1. Trimming at V came to 8 bases and at J to 5 bases, leaving 18 bases not matched to a gene. The CDR3 extends over 18 amino acids. Germline V CDR1 and CDR2: ENHRY, SYGVKD.

This clone was found once. The V call is TRBV5-1, the J call TRBJ1-1; D not resolved. V was pared by 0 bases and J by 1 base, with 7 bases between. The CDR3 is 14 amino acids. The germline V gene encodes CDR1 SGHRS and CDR2 YFSETQ. This CDR3 reads CASSLGQANTEAFF. DNA of the CDR3: TGCGCCAGCAGCTTGGGGCAGGCGAACACTGAAGCTTTCTTT.

This rearrangement joins TRBV18 to TRBJ2-1, with TRBD1 matching 9 bases. The V gene end was trimmed by 2 bases and the J gene end by 1 base; junction bases not matched to a gene: 3. Germline V gene sequence: CDR1 KGHSH, CDR2 LQKENI. There are 16 residues in the CDR3. For the CDR3, the DNA is TGTGCCAGCTCACCATTCGACAGGGGGTCCTACAATGAGCAGTTCTTC. Amino acid sequence: CASSPFDRGSYNEQFF. Drawing the rest from reference TRBV18 and TRBJ2-1, the complete variable domain is NAGVMQNPRHLVRRRGQEARLRCSPMKGHSHVYWYRQLPEEGLKFMVYLQKENIIDESGMPKERFSAEFPKEGPSILRIQQVVRGDSAAYFCASSPFDRGSYNEQFFGPGTRLTVL.

This chain links TRBV20-1 with TRBJ2-7; D is perhaps TRBD2 (6 bases). Deletions cut 7 bases from V and 9 bases from J, with 16 bases between. CDR1 is DFQATT and CDR2 is SNEGSKA in the germline V gene (reference sequence). The CDR3 covers 11 residues. CDR3 loop: CSGGEPPGQYF. CDR3 DNA sequence: TGCAGTGGGGGGGAGCCCCCCGGGCAGTACTTC.

V gene TRBV10-3 combines with J gene TRBJ1-1, with D possibly TRBD1 on 5 matching bases. The CDR3 contains 14 residues. V lost 1 base to trimming and J lost 4 bases, with 10 bases between them. The germline CDR1 and CDR2 sequences are ENHRY and SYGVKD. The DNA of the CDR3 is TGTGCCATCAGTGAGTTAGGGGCAAGCACTGAAGCTTTCTTT. This translates into CAISELGASTEAFF.

The chain recombines TRBV29-1 with TRBJ2-3; TRBD1 matches 7 bases. J was trimmed by 1 base and V by 3 bases; bases with no gene match: 4. The CDR3 sequence is 14 residues long. Germline-derived CDR1 and CDR2 are SQVTM and ANQGSEA. CDR3 DNA sequence: TGCAGCGTTGACGACAGGGTCCGCACAGATACGCAGTATTTT. It yields the protein CSVDDRVRTDTQYF.

This chain links TRBV28 with TRBJ2-1; no clear D gene. Trimming removed 2 bases from V and 0 bases from J, with 5 bases in between. The CDR3 consists of 14 residues. Germline V lookup: CDR1 MDHEN, CDR2 SYDVKM. CDR3 loop: CASSLRSSYNEQFF. CDR3 in DNA: TGTGCCAGCAGTTTAAGGAGCTCCTACAATGAGCAGTTCTTC.

V and J are TRBV19 and TRBJ1-1; 10 bases align to TRBD1. CDR3 length: 16 amino acids. Germline V gene data show CDR1 as LNHDA and CDR2 as SQIVND (reference sequence). The V gene end was trimmed by 5 bases and the J gene end by 1 base; junction bases not matched to a gene: 7. The DNA of the CDR3 is TGTGCCAGTAGTGGAAGGACAGGGGGACCGAACACTGAAGCTTTCTTT. Translated, it gives CASSGRTGGPNTEAFF.

This clone was recorded only once. The chain has TRBV19 and TRBJ1-5; 9 nucleotides match TRBD1. Per germline, CDR1 LNHDA and CDR2 SQIVND (reference sequence). The CDR3 has 15 residues. After removal of 8 bases from V and 1 base from J, the junction contained 6 bases not matched to a gene. The CDR3 spells CASREDRGSNQPQHF. The DNA for the CDR3 is TGTGCCAGTCGAGAGGACAGGGGAAGCAATCAGCCCCAGCATTTT.

The rearrangement uses TRBV24-1 and TRBJ2-7, with 9 bases fitting TRBD1. The CDR3 sequence is 15 residues long. Germline-derived CDR1 and CDR2 are KGHDR and SFDVKD. The trim removed 4 bases at V and 3 bases at J, leaving 6 bases unmatched. CDR3: CATSDWTGDGYEQYF. DNA of the CDR3: TGTGCCACCAGTGACTGGACAGGGGACGGCTACGAGCAGTACTTC.

The J gene is TRBJ1-1, the V gene TRBV19, with D uncertain. CDR1 LNHDA and CDR2 SQIVND come from the germline V gene (reference sequence). The CDR3 spans 13 residues. V lost 5 bases and J lost 1, with 8 bases in between. CDR3 loop: CASSLGQNTEAFF. The CDR3 nucleotides are TGTGCCAGTAGTTTGGGCCAGAACACTGAAGCTTTCTTT.

The chain carries TRBV21-1 and TRBJ1-4. TRBV21-1 is a listed pseudogene. The CDR3 has 18 amino acids. The CDR3 is CASSNPIPGDETNEKLFF. CDR3 bases: TGTGCCAGCAGCAACCCCATCCCCGGGGATGAGACTAATGAAAAACTGTTTTTT.

The chain is built from TRBV29-1 and TRBJ1-1; D gene unclear. Trimming took off 1 base at V and 0 bases at J, with 9 bases between the two ends. CDR3 length: 14 amino acids. Germline assignment: CDR1 SQVTM and CDR2 ANQGSEA. As DNA, the CDR3 is TGCAGCGTTGAAGCCAGGCTGATGAACACTGAAGCTTTCTTT. Its translation is CSVEARLMNTEAFF.